The T cell receptor beta chain described here comes from a study of human T cells and chemical hapten exposure. Specified time point: pre-sensitization, week 0. Treatment given: therapeutic diphenylcyclopropenone sensitization with weekly scalp DPC. Germline V gene sequence: CDR1 MNHEY, CDR2 SVGAGI. The CDR3 has 15 residues. Trimming removed 5 bases from V and 3 bases from J; junction bases left unmatched: 5. This clonotype was seen more than once but under ten times. MiXCR, applied by TCRdb to the RACE reads, yields one record per CDR3 protein. The sample includes a few hundred thousand distinct CDR3 sequences, more than 6.5% of them seen just once.

The clonotype was recovered from a woman between 40 and 55 years old with alopecia areata. Some clones in this sample may be carry-over from other donors' samples. Sequencing was performed on whole blood, taken in connection with sensitization to the hapten diphenylcyclopropenone (DPC). V and J are TRBV6-5 and TRBJ1-5, with TRBD1 matching over 9 bases. The chain's CDR3 is CASSRRDRDNQPQHF. As DNA, the CDR3 is TGTGCCAGCAGTCGCCGGGACAGGGACAATCAGCCCCAGCATTTT.